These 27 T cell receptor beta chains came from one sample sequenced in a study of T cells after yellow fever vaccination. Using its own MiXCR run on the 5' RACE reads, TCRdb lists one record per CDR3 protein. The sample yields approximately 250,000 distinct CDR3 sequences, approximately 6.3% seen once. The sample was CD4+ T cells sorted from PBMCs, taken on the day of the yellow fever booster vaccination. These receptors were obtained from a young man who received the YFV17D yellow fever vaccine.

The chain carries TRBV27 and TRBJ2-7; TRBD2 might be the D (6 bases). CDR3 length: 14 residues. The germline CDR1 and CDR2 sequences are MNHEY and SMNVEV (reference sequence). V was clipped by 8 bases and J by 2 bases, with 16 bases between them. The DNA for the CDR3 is TGTGCCAGCCGAAGGGACTGGGGAACCTACGAGCAGTACTTC. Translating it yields CASRRDWGTYEQYF.

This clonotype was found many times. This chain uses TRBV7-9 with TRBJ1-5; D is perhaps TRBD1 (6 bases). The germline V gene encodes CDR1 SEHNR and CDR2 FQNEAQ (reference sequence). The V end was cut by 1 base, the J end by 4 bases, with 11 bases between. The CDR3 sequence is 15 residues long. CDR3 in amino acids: CASSLVGQGNQPQHF. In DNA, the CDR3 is TGTGCCAGCAGCTTAGTGGGGCAGGGGAATCAGCCCCAGCATTTT.

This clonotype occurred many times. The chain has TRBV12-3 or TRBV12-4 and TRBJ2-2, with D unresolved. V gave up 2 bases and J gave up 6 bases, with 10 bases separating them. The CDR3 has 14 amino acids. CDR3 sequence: CASSLQEFAGELFF. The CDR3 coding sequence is TGTGCCAGCAGTTTACAGGAATTCGCCGGGGAGCTGTTTTTT.

The DNA of the CDR3 is TGTGCCAGCAGTACTTTAGATACGCAGTATTTT. It is translated as CASSTLDTQYF. The V gene is TRBV6-5, the J gene TRBJ2-3; D gene unclear. Germline V gene data show CDR1 as MNHEY and CDR2 as SVGAGI. The CDR3 spans 11 residues. V lost 5 bases and J lost 5, with 5 bases in between.

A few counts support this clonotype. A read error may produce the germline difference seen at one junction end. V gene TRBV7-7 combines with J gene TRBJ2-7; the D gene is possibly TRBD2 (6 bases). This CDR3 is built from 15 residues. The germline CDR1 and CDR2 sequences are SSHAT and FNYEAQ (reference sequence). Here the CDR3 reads CASSPASGWSYEQYF. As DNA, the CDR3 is TGTGCTAGCAGCCCCGCCAGCGGGTGGTCCTACGAGCAGTACTTC.

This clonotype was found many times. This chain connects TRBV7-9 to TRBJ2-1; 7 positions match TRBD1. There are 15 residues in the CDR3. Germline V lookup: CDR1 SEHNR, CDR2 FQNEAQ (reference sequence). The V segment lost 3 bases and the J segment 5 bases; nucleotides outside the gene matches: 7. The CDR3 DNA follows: TGTGCCAGCAGCTTCTTCGGCAGGGGGAACAATGAGCAGTTCTTC. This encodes CASSFFGRGNNEQFF.

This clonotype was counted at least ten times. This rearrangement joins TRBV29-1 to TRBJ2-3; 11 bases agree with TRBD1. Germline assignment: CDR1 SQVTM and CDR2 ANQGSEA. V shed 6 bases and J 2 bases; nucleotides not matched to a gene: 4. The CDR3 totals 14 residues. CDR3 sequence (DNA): TGCAGCGTGGTGGACAGGGGGCCCACAGATACGCAGTATTTT. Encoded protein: CSVVDRGPTDTQYF.

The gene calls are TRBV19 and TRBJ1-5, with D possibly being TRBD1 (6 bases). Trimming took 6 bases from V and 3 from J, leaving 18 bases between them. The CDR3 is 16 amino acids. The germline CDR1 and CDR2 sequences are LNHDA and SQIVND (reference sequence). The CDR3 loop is CASSHNRGGPNQPQHF. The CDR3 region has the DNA TGTGCCAGTAGCCACAACCGAGGGGGTCCCAATCAGCCCCAGCATTTT.

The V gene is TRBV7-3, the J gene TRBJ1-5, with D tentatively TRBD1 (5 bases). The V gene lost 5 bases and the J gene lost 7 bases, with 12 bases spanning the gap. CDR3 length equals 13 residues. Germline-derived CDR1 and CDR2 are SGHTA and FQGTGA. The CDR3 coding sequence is TGTGCCAGCAGCAGGGGTGTAGGGCAGCCCCAGCATTTT. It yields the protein CASSRGVGQPQHF.

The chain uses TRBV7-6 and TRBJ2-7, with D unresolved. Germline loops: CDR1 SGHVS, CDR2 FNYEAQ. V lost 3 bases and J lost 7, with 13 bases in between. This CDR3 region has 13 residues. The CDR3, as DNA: TGTGCCAGCAGCTTTGGCGGCCGAAGAGAGCAGTACTTC. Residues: CASSFGGRREQYF.

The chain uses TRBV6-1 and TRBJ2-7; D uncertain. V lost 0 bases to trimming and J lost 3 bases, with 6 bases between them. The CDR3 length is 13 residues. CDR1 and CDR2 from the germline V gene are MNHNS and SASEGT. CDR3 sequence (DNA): TGTGCCAGCAGTGAAGCTCCGGACTACGAGCAGTACTTC. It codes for CASSEAPDYEQYF.

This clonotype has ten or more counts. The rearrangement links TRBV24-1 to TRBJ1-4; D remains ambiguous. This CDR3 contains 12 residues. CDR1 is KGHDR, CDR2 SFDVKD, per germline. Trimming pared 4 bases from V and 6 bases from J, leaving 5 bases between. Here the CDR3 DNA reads TGTGCCACCAGTGAGTCGGATGAAAAACTGTTTTTT. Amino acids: CATSESDEKLFF.

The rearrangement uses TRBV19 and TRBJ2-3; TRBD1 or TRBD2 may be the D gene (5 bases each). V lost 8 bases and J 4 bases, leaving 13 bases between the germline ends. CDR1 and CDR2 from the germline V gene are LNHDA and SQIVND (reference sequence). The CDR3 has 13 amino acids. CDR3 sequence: CASGDQVPDTQYF. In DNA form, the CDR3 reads TGTGCCAGTGGGGACCAAGTCCCAGATACGCAGTATTTT.

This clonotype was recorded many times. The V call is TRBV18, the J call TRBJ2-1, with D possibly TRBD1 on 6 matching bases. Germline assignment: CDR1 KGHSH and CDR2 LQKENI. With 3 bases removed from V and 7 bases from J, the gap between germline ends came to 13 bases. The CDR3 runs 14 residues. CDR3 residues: CASSPGTTRNEQFF. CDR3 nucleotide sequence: TGTGCCAGCTCACCGGGGACAACCAGAAATGAGCAGTTCTTC. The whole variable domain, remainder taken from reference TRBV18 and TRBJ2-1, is NAGVMQNPRHLVRRRGQEARLRCSPMKGHSHVYWYRQLPEEGLKFMVYLQKENIIDESGMPKERFSAEFPKEGPSILRIQQVVRGDSAAYFCASSPGTTRNEQFFGPGTRLTVL.

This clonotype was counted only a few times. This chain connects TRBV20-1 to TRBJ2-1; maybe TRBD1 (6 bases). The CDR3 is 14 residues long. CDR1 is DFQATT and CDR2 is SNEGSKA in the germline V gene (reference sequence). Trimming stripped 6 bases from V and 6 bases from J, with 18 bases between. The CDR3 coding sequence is TGCAGTGCGCCCCGGACGGGACATTCCAATGAGCAGTTCTTC. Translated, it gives CSAPRTGHSNEQFF.

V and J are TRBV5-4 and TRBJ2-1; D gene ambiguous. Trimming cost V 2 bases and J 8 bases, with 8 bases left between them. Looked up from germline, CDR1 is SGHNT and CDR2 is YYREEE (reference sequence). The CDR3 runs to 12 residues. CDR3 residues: CASSFSLHEQFF. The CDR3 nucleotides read TGTGCCAGCAGCTTTTCGTTACATGAGCAGTTCTTC.

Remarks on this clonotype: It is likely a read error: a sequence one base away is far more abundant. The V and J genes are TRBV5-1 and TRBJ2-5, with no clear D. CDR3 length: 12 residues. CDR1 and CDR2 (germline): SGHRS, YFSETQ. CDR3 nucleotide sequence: TGCGCCAGCATCTTGGAACAAGAGACCCAGTACTTC. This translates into CASILEQETQYF.

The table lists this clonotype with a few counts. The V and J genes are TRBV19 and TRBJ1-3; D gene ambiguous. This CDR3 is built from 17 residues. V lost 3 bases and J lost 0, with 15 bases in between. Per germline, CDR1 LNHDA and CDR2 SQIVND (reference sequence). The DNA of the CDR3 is TGTGCCAGTAGTATCTGGTTGGCGGACTACTCTGGAAACACCATATATTTT. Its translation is CASSIWLADYSGNTIYF.

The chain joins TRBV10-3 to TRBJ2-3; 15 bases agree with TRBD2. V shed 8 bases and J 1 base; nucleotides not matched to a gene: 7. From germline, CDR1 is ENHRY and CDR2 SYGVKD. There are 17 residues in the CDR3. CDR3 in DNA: TGTGCCATCGTCGCCGGGACTAGCGGGAGGCGCACAGATACGCAGTATTTT. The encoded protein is CAIVAGTSGRRTDTQYF.

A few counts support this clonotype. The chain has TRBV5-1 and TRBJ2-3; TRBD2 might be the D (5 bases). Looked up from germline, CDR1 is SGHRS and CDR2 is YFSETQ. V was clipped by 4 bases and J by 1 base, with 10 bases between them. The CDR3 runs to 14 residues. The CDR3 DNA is TGCGCCAGCAGCGACGGACTGGGCACAGATACGCAGTATTTT. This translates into CASSDGLGTDTQYF.

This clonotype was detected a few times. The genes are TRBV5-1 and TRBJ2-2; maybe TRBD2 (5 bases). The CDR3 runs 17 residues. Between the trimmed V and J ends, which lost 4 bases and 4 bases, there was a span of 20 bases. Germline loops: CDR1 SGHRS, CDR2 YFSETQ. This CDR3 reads CASSPTPGEAGTGELFF. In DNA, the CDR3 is TGCGCCAGCAGCCCGACGCCGGGCGAGGCGGGCACCGGGGAGCTGTTTTTT.

CDR3 region: CAWRVSPAETQYF. The CDR3 nucleotides read TGTGCCTGGAGGGTCAGCCCAGCGGAGACCCAGTACTTC. This chain joins TRBV30 and TRBJ2-5; no clear D gene. Germline loops: CDR1 GTSNPN, CDR2 SVGIG (reference sequence). The CDR3 contains 13 residues. V lost 3 bases, J lost 5 bases, and 13 bases lay in between.

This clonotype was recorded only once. The CDR3 bases are TGTGGGGTACAGAGACGGTCTAGCGGGAGGAACTATGAGCAGTTCTTC. Translated, it gives CGVQRRSSGRNYEQFF. The V gene is TRBV6-1, the J gene TRBJ2-1; 11 positions agree with TRBD2. The CDR3 has 16 residues. Germline-derived CDR1 and CDR2 are MNHNS and SASEGT.

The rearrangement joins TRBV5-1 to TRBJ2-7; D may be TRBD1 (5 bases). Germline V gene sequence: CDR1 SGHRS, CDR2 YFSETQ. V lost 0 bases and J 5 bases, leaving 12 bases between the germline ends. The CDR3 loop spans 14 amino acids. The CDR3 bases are TGCGCCAGCAGCTTGGCCAGGGTAAAAGACGAGCAGTACTTC. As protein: CASSLARVKDEQYF.

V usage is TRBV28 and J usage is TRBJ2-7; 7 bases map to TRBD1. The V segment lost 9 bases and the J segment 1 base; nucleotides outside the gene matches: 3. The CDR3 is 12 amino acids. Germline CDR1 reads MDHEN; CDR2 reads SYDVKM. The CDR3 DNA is TGTGCCAGGACGGACAGGTCCTACGAGCAGTACTTC. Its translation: CARTDRSYEQYF.

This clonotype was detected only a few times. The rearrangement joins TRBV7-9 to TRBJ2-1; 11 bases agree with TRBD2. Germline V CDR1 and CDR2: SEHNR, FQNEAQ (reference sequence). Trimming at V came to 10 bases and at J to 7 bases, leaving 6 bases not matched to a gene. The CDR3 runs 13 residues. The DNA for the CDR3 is TGTGCCACACTAGCGGGAGCGAGTAATGAGCAGTTCTTC. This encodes CATLAGASNEQFF.

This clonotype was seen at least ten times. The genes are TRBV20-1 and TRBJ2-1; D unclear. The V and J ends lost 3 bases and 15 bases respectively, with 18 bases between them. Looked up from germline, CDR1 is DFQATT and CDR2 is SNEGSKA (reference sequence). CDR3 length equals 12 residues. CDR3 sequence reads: CSARADRVALFF. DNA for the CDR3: TGCAGTGCTAGGGCGGACCGGGTGGCACTGTTCTTC.